The clone carrying this T cell receptor (beta chain) was recorded at least ten times. This sample is drawn from a study of regulatory T cells in long-lasting Graves disease. The TCR beta library used iRepertoire HTBI primers with Arm-PCR amplification of CDR3. One entry per CDR3 protein, called by TCRdb with MiXCR from the multiplex PCR reads. The repertoire holds approximately 350,000 distinct CDR3 sequences, with about 11% as singletons. Noted time point: newly diagnosed GD, antithyroid drugs for less than 3 months. PBMC-extracted RNA yielded the TCR library. The V gene's germline CDR1 is MDHEN and CDR2 SYDVKM. The CDR3 loop spans 12 amino acids. Trimming left V 3 bases short and J 4 bases short, with 6 bases between. These sequences were also reported in another study, on T cells in Graves' hyperthyroidism and ophthalmopathy. As that study records: Exclusion followed for patients with uncontrolled infection, other autoimmune disease, pregnancy or lactation.

The TCR was taken from a woman between 18 and 29 years old with Graves disease. This chain joins TRBV28 and TRBJ1-2; the D is unclear. Sequencing was performed on peripheral blood mononuclear cells (PBMCs), taken at new diagnosis, from a patient treated with antithyroid drugs. CDR3 coding DNA: TGTGCCAGCAGTTTCCGTGCCTATGGCTACACCTTC. Amino acids: CASSFRAYGYTF.